The source of this T cell receptor (beta chain) is a study of post-analysis software for immune sequencing data. Study-wide context: Recorded subtypes: relapsing-remitting, secondary progressive, progressive-relapsing; some patients unannotated.

Unique-molecular-identifier-tagged TCR beta cDNA libraries were used. TCRdb reprocessed the PCR reads with MiXCR, giving one entry per CDR3 protein. The sample consists of about 770,000 distinct CDR3 sequences, around 45% of them appearing once. Notes on the study in general: A few TRBV segments occurring more often in patients than controls included TRBV5-6, TRBV5-1 and TRBV20-1.

Per germline, CDR1 SGHRS and CDR2 YFSETQ. Deletions cut 4 bases from V and 8 bases from J, with 18 bases between. This CDR3 has 14 amino acids. This clonotype was seen more than once but under ten times. Its matching antigen is unknown. The clonotype originates from a girl under 18 with multiple sclerosis. Sequencing was done on a sample of blood. The rearrangement uses TRBV5-1 and TRBJ1-2, with D perhaps TRBD1 (5 bases). The CDR3 DNA follows: TGCGCCAGCAGCCCATCAACCCAGGGTAACGGCTACACCTTC. This sequence encodes CASSPSTQGNGYTF.